What follows are 26 T cell receptor beta chains derived from one specimen sequenced in a study of OX40 agonist ivuxolimab in advanced cancers. Measured with immunoSEQ multiplex PCR; TCRdb has only the in-frame clones, and not every one. The table records roughly 80,000 clones, about 93% of them present only once. The source was CD4+ or CD8+ T cells sorted from blood, collected in a trial of the OX40 agonist ivuxolimab. Every receptor here comes from an adult with an advanced solid tumor such as melanoma, head and neck, liver or kidney cancer.

Regarding this clone: The sample holds other DNA sequences that translate to the same CDR3. The rearrangement links TRBV30 to TRBJ2-7; 8 positions agree with TRBD2. The trim removed 0 bases at V and 3 bases at J, leaving 4 bases unmatched. Germline V gene data show CDR1 as GTSNPN and CDR2 as SVGIG (reference sequence). The CDR3 contains 14 residues. CDR3 loop: CAWSVGGGGYEQYF. CDR3 nucleotide sequence: TGTGCCTGGAGTGTCGGGGGGGGTGGCTACGAGCAGTACTTC.

The sample holds a few counts of this clone. The chain recombines TRBV5-6 with TRBJ2-7; D may be TRBD2 (5 bases). Germline CDR1 and CDR2: SGHDT and YYEEEE. The length of the CDR3 is 13 residues. V lost 4 bases and J 1 base, leaving 9 bases between the germline ends. The CDR3 protein is CASSLGVSYEQYF. The CDR3 coding sequence is TGTGCCAGCAGCCTCGGGGTTTCCTACGAGCAGTACTTC.

The chain couples TRBV2 to TRBJ2-3; 9 bases are shared with TRBD2. The V segment lost 7 bases and the J segment 2 bases; nucleotides outside the gene matches: 1. This CDR3 has 13 amino acids. Germline V lookup: CDR1 SNHLY, CDR2 FYNNEI. The CDR3 DNA sequence: TGTGCCAGCACTAGCGGGGACACAGATACGCAGTATTTT. This gives the protein CASTSGDTDTQYF.

The rearrangement links TRBV29-1 to TRBJ2-1; D may correspond to TRBD1 or TRBD2 (5 bases each). With 6 bases removed from V and 9 bases from J, the gap between germline ends came to 15 bases. The CDR3 runs 12 residues. From germline, CDR1 is SQVTM and CDR2 ANQGSEA. DNA of the CDR3: TGCAGCGTCCCTGGGGCTGAGGGTGAGCAGTTCTTC. Protein sequence: CSVPGAEGEQFF.

This chain links TRBV2 with TRBJ2-1; no definite D call. Trimming took 8 bases from V and 0 from J, leaving 14 bases between them. The CDR3 sequence is 15 residues long. Germline loops: CDR1 SNHLY, CDR2 FYNNEI. The CDR3 DNA follows: TGTGCCAGCCATTGGAAGGCAAGCTCCTACAATGAGCAGTTCTTC. Translated: CASHWKASSYNEQFF.

The chain recombines TRBV28 with TRBJ2-5; 8 bases map to TRBD2. The germline CDR1 and CDR2 sequences are MDHEN and SYDVKM. The trim removed 7 bases at V and 4 bases at J, leaving 8 bases unmatched. The CDR3 loop spans 14 amino acids. As DNA, the CDR3 is TGTGCCAGCAATCGACGGGGGGGGTCAGAGACCCAGTACTTC. Its translation is CASNRRGGSETQYF.

The V gene is TRBV27, the J gene TRBJ1-6, with TRBD1 matching over 7 bases. The CDR3 spans 14 residues. J gave up 7 bases and V 7 bases, and 7 bases lay outside the gene matches. Germline V gives CDR1 MNHEY, CDR2 SMNVEV (reference sequence). CDR3 sequence: CASNTGASNSPLHF. In DNA form, the CDR3 reads TGTGCCAGCAATACAGGGGCGTCCAATTCACCCCTCCACTTT.

The chain is built from TRBV7-9 and TRBJ1-3; no firm D call. V lost 4 bases and J 3 bases, leaving 7 bases between the germline ends. The CDR3 spans 13 residues. Germline V CDR1 and CDR2: SEHNR, FQNEAQ (reference sequence). The DNA for the CDR3 is TGTGCCAGCAGCTCCCCGGGTGGAAACACCATATATTTT. It translates to CASSSPGGNTIYF.

The chain uses TRBV5-1 and TRBJ2-7, with 8 bases aligning to TRBD2. The CDR3 is made up of 15 amino acids. The junction had 4 bases not matched to a gene; V was cut back by 2 bases and J by 0 bases. CDR1 SGHRS and CDR2 YFSETQ come from the germline V gene. The CDR3 spells CASSFGLAGSYEQYF. The CDR3 nucleotides read TGCGCCAGCAGCTTCGGGCTAGCGGGCTCCTACGAGCAGTACTTC. Combining the CDR3 with reference TRBV5-1 and TRBJ2-7 gives the whole variable domain KAGVTQTPRYLIKTRGQQVTLSCSPISGHRSVSWYQQTPGQGLQFLFEYFSETQRNKGNFPGRFSGRQFSNSRSEMNVSTLELGDSALYLCASSFGLAGSYEQYFGPGTRLTVT.

The chain employs TRBV21-1 and TRBJ1-2; no DNA check was done on the table's D call, TRBD1. TRBV21-1 is classified as a pseudogene. The CDR3 loop spans 16 amino acids. The CDR3 protein is CASSKGTGTGGYGYTF. The DNA of the CDR3 is TGTGCCAGCAGCAAAGGGACCGGGACAGGGGGCTATGGCTACACCTTC.

This chain connects TRBV4-3 to TRBJ2-7, with 9 bases identical to TRBD1. CDR3 size: 15 residues. Germline V CDR1 and CDR2: LGHNA, YSLEER. V shed 1 base, J shed 3 bases, and the junction held 4 bases outside the gene matches. The CDR3 is CASSQVRQGVYEQYF. As DNA, the CDR3 is TGCGCCAGCAGCCAAGTTCGACAGGGGGTCTACGAGCAGTACTTC.

The chain joins TRBV6-5 to TRBJ1-1, with D hard to call. V was shortened by 0 bases and J by 3 bases, with 14 bases between the two germline ends. The CDR3 covers 16 residues. Germline CDR1 is MNHEY and CDR2 is SVGAGI. The CDR3 sequence: CASSYSGASLDTEAFF. DNA of the CDR3: TGTGCCAGCAGTTACTCAGGAGCCTCCCTCGACACTGAAGCTTTCTTT.

This chain links TRBV5-1 with TRBJ1-4; possible D gene TRBD1, 6 bases. Deletions cut 6 bases from V and 2 bases from J, with 11 bases between. The length of the CDR3 is 14 residues. Per germline, CDR1 SGHRS and CDR2 YFSETQ. DNA of the CDR3: TGCGCCAGCAAGCCCGGACAGACTAATGAAAAACTGTTTTTT. This encodes CASKPGQTNEKLFF.

The chain combines TRBV4-3 with TRBJ1-1; a weak D match, TRBD1 (5 bases). Germline assignment: CDR1 LGHNA and CDR2 YSLEER. The V gene lost 0 bases and the J gene lost 11 bases, with 19 bases spanning the gap. This CDR3 contains 15 residues. CDR3 in amino acids: CASSQDPLGGSGAFF. CDR3 DNA: TGCGCCAGCAGCCAAGACCCGCTTGGGGGGTCAGGTGCTTTCTTT.

The V call is TRBV12-5, the J call TRBJ2-5; the match to TRBD1 covers 8 bases. Germline V gene sequence: CDR1 LGHNT, CDR2 FRNRAP. V dropped 6 bases and J dropped 1; count of bases not matched to a gene: 4. There are 14 residues in the CDR3. The CDR3 DNA is TGTGCTAGTGGCCCGGACAGGGCCCAAGAGACCCAGTACTTC. This codes for CASGPDRAQETQYF.

The rearrangement joins TRBV7-6 to TRBJ1-1; TRBD1 agrees at 11 bases. Germline-derived CDR1 and CDR2 are SGHVS and FNYEAQ. The CDR3 length is 15 residues. The V segment lost 4 bases and the J segment 5 bases; nucleotides outside the gene matches: 6. As DNA, the CDR3 is TGTGCCAGCAGCTACGGACAGGGGGCAATAACTGAAGCTTTCTTT. Translated, it gives CASSYGQGAITEAFF.

The chain employs TRBV19 and TRBJ2-7; 12 bases map to TRBD1. The CDR3 covers 15 residues. Looked up from germline, CDR1 is LNHDA and CDR2 is SQIVND (reference sequence). The V and J ends lost 3 bases and 2 bases, in that order; junction bases with no gene match: 2. The CDR3 loop is CASSMGTGGTYEQYF. CDR3 bases: TGTGCCAGTAGTATGGGGACAGGGGGCACCTACGAGCAGTACTTC. The whole variable domain, remainder taken from reference TRBV19 and TRBJ2-7, is DGGITQSPKYLFRKEGQNVTLSCEQNLNHDAMYWYRQDPGQGLRLIYYSQIVNDFQKGDIAEGYSVSREKKESFPLTVTSAQKNPTAFYLCASSMGTGGTYEQYFGPGTRLTVT.

The rearrangement joins TRBV9 to TRBJ2-5; 9 positions agree with TRBD1. Germline CDR1 SGDLS, CDR2 YYNGEE. V lost 0 bases, J lost 5 bases, and 5 bases stayed unmatched. The CDR3 runs to 15 residues. The CDR3 loop is CASSVEGGQGETQYF. Here the CDR3 DNA reads TGTGCCAGCAGCGTAGAGGGCGGACAGGGGGAGACCCAGTACTTC.

The chain employs TRBV11-3 and TRBJ2-7; 7 bases map to TRBD2. CDR3 length: 17 residues. Germline V CDR1 and CDR2: SGHNT, YENEEA. The trim removed 3 bases at V and 2 bases at J, leaving 13 bases unmatched. The CDR3 nucleotides read TGTGCCAGCAGCTTCGTCGGGGCTAGCGGTAGTCCCTACGAGCAGTACTTC. Its protein is CASSFVGASGSPYEQYF. The complete variable domain, with remaining parts taken from reference TRBV11-3 and TRBJ2-7, reads EAGVVQSPRYKIIEKKQPVAFWCNPISGHNTLYWYLQNLGQGPELLIRYENEEAVDDSQLPKDRFSAERLKGVDSTLKIQPAELGDSAVYLCASSFVGASGSPYEQYFGPGTRLTVT.

This clone came up once. The V gene is TRBV27, the J gene TRBJ1-5, with 7 positions matching TRBD1. The V segment lost 2 bases and the J segment 9 bases; nucleotides outside the gene matches: 4. This CDR3 comprises 13 residues. Germline V CDR1 and CDR2: MNHEY, SMNVEV (reference sequence). In DNA, the CDR3 is TGTGCCAGCAGTTTAAGGGGGCCTTGGCCCCAGCATTTT. Its protein is CASSLRGPWPQHF.

The chain links TRBV27 to TRBJ2-7, with D unresolved. V shed 3 bases and J shed 2 bases, with 8 bases lying between them. Germline V gene lookup returns CDR1 MNHEY and CDR2 SMNVEV (reference sequence). The CDR3 has 13 amino acids. CDR3 bases: TGTGCCAGCAGTTTGAGGAGCGCCTACGAGCAGTACTTC. Amino acids: CASSLRSAYEQYF.

This rearrangement joins TRBV5-6 to TRBJ2-6; perhaps TRBD2 as D (5 bases). Germline CDR1 is SGHDT and CDR2 is YYEEEE. CDR3 size: 17 residues. Between the trimmed V and J ends, which lost 4 bases and 0 bases, there was a span of 14 bases. DNA of the CDR3: TGTGCCAGCAGCCCAGAGGGTCGGGGCTCTGGGGCCAACGTCCTGACTTTC. This sequence encodes CASSPEGRGSGANVLTF.

The V gene is TRBV19, the J gene TRBJ2-1; TRBD2 matches 10 bases. V was pared by 3 bases and J by 4 bases, with 9 bases of the junction left unmatched. Germline V lookup: CDR1 LNHDA, CDR2 SQIVND (reference sequence). This CDR3 is 17 amino acids long. In nucleotides, the CDR3 is TGTGCCAGTAGTATCCCGTATCAGCGGGGGGGATACAATGAGCAGTTCTTC. Amino acid sequence: CASSIPYQRGGYNEQFF. Complete variable domain (other parts from reference TRBV19 and TRBJ2-1): DGGITQSPKYLFRKEGQNVTLSCEQNLNHDAMYWYRQDPGQGLRLIYYSQIVNDFQKGDIAEGYSVSREKKESFPLTVTSAQKNPTAFYLCASSIPYQRGGYNEQFFGPGTRLTVL.

The chain is built from TRBV19 and TRBJ2-7; D is ambiguous. This CDR3 is built from 12 residues. Germline V gene lookup returns CDR1 LNHDA and CDR2 SQIVND (reference sequence). Trimming removed 9 bases at V and 6 bases at J, with 15 bases between. Here the CDR3 reads CASSTFSSEQYF. The CDR3 coding sequence is TGTGCCAGCTCCACCTTTAGCTCCGAGCAGTACTTC.

The sample holds one count of this clone. This rearrangement joins TRBV4-1 to TRBJ1-3, with 7 bases that match TRBD1. V shed 4 bases, J shed 8 bases, and the junction held 8 bases outside the gene matches. Germline V CDR1 and CDR2: MGHRA, YSYEKL. The CDR3 is made up of 14 amino acids. In DNA, the CDR3 is TGCGCCAGCAGCCCGGGACAGATTGGGTACACCATATATTTT. This encodes CASSPGQIGYTIYF.

Only one count was recorded for this clone. The chain is built from TRBV27 and TRBJ1-2; perhaps TRBD1 as D (6 bases). This CDR3 region has 15 residues. Trimming left V 1 base short and J 3 bases short, with 12 bases between. CDR1 is MNHEY, CDR2 SMNVEV, per germline (reference sequence). CDR3 amino acids: CASSLWAGEDYGYTF. CDR3 bases: TGTGCCAGCAGTTTATGGGCAGGGGAGGACTATGGCTACACCTTC.